This T cell receptor beta chain was identified during a study of tumor and adjacent non-tumor tissue in lung cancer. In the study overall: Samples averaged about 4.3 million productive TCRbeta reads each. Study-wide points: Tumor repertoires had a smaller top 100 clone share than normal lung.

Note on this clonotype: The antigen remains unidentified. The germline gene is not matched at one end of the junction; a read error may be the cause.

Three rounds of nested PCR, following a modified ARM-PCR protocol, produced the TCRbeta library. TCRdb reanalysed the multiplex PCR reads using MiXCR and keeps one entry per CDR3 protein. The sample shows roughly 76,000 distinct CDR3 sequences, 65% to 75% of them seen only once. The CDR3 covers 15 residues. Per germline, CDR1 MNHNS and CDR2 SASEGT. This sample's RNA came from whole unsorted tissue. The J gene is TRBJ2-7, the V gene TRBV6-1, with 10 bases lining up with TRBD2. This clonotype originated in a woman between 70 and 85 years old with non-small cell lung cancer. The sample comprised lung tumor tissue. CDR3 sequence reads: CDSSPGTSASYEQYF. CDR3 in DNA: TGTGACAGCAGCCCAGGGACTAGCGCCTCCTACGAGCAATACTTC.